Included here is one TCR beta chain sequence, with context. The antigen remains unidentified. The data are from a study of T cell clonotyping in hematopoietic cell transplantation. In the study overall: Cytoreduction preceded collection of pretransplant recipient samples. Study-wide points: Graft donor and pretransplant recipient Inverse Simpson Index values predicted broader posttransplant TCR diversity. Recipient TCR diversity dropped after transplant; expanded clonotypes rose from day 30 to 180.

CDR3 size: 12 residues. Trimming took off 5 bases at V and 6 bases at J, with 14 bases between the two ends. Germline V CDR1 and CDR2: SQVTM, ANQGSEA. Time point denoted: recipient sample about 28 days before transplant, after cytoreduction. Produced via immunoSEQ multiplex PCR; TCRdb's table is partial and in-frame only. The table lists more than 40,000 clones, around 85% of them singletons. This specimen consisted of peripheral blood mononuclear cells, obtained before stem cell transplant. V usage is TRBV29-1 and J usage is TRBJ2-7, with no clear D. This sequence was found in a man in his 60s with acute myeloid leukemia. Some clones in this sample may be carry-over from other donors' samples. CDR3 protein: CSVSDRFGEQYF. In nucleotides, the CDR3 is TGCAGCGTTTCGGACCGTTTTGGCGAGCAGTACTTC.